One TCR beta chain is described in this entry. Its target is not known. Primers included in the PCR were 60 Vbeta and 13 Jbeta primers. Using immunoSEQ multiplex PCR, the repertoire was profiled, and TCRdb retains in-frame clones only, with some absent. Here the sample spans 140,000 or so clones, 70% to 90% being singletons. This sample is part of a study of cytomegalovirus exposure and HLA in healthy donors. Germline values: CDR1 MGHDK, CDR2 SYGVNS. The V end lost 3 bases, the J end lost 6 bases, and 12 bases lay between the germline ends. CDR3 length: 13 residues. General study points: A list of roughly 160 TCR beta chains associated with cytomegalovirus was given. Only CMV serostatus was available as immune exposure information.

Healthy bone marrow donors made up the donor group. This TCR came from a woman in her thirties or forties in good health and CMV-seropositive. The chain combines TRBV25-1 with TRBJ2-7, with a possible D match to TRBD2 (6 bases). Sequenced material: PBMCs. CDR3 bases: TGTGCCAGCAGTGACCCGGGAGCTCTCGAGCAGTACTTC. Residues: CASSDPGALEQYF.